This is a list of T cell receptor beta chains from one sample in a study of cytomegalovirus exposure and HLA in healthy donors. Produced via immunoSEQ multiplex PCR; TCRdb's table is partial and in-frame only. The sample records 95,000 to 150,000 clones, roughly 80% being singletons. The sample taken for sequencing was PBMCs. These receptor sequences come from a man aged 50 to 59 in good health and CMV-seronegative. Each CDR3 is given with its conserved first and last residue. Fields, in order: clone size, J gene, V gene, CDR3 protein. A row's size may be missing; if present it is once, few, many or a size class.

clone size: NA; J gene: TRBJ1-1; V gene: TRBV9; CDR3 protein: CASSVEGGAVTEAFF
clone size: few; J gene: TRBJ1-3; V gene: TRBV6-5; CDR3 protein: CASSSRAGGNTIYF
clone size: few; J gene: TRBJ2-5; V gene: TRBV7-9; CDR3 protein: CASSASRVGETQYF
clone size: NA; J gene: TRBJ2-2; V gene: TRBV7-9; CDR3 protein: CASSPPGSGKNTGELFF
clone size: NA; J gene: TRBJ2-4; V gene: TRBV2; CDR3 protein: CASRARTGGKNIQYF
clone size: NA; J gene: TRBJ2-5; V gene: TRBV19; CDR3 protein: CASSIWGDSQQTQYF
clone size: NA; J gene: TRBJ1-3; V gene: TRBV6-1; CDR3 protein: CASSPGTSGNTIYF
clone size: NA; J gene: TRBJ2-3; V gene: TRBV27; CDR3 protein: CASRPELAQGVADTQYF
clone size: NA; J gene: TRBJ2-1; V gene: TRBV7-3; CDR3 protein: CASSPGLAFYNEQFF
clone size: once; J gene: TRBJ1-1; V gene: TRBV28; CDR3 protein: CASSTGAMNTEAFF
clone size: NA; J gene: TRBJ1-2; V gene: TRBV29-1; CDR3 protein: CSVEEAGGLNYGYTF
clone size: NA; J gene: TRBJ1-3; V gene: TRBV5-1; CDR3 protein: CASSIAGTAGNTIYF
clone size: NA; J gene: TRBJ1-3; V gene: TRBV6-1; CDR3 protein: CASSLDRVLNTIYF
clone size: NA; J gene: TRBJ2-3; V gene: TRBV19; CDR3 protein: CASSRTLAGATDTQYF
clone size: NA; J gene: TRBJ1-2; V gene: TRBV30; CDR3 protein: CAWSPGDSYGYTF
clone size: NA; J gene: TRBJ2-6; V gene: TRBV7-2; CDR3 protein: CASSLRKRGAAWGANVLTF
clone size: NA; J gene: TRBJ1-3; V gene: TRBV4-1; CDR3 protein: CASSHPGRGTSGGNTIYF
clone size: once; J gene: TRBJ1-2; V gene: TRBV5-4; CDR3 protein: CASSLLSNYGYTF
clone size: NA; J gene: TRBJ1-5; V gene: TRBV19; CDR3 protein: CASSRAAGTGGNQPQHF
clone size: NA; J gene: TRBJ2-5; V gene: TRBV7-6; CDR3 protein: CASSPLGGKETQYF
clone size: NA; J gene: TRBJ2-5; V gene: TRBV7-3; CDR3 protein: CASSLTGQRIETQYF
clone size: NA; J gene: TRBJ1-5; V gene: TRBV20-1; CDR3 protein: CSARDYAGEHF
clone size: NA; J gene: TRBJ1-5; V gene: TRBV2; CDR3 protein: CASSDWQGKQPQHF
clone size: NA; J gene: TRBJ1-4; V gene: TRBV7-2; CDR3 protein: CASSLSRGVPWDEKLFF
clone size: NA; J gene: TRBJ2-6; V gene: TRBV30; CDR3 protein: CAWNRKIAGANVLTF
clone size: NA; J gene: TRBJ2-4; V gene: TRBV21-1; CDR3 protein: CTKGDRGRENIQYF